A single sample is the source of the 24 T cell receptor beta chains below, sequenced in a study of cytomegalovirus exposure and HLA in healthy donors. Profiling relied on immunoSEQ multiplex PCR, and the TCRdb table lists in-frame clones only, not all of them. In the table there are 250,000 to 300,000 clones, roughly 90% of which are singletons. Material for sequencing was PBMCs. All receptors come from a woman younger than 35 in good health and CMV-seronegative.

CDR3 amino acids: CASSDTWTSGDYNEQFF. The CDR3 DNA sequence: TGTGCCAGCAGCGATACGTGGACTAGCGGGGACTACAATGAGCAGTTCTTC. V and J are TRBV11-2 and TRBJ2-1; 12 positions match TRBD2. Looked up from germline, CDR1 is SGHAT and CDR2 is FQNNGV. This CDR3 is built from 17 residues. The J segment lost 3 bases and the V segment lost 5 bases, leaving 8 bases of the junction unmatched.

V and J are TRBV6-5 and TRBJ2-3, with D hard to call. CDR1 is MNHEY, CDR2 SVGAGI, per germline. V was pared by 2 bases and J by 4 bases, with 7 bases between. The CDR3 is 13 residues long. CDR3 residues: CASSYGGPDTQYF. CDR3 DNA: TGTGCCAGCAGTTACGGTGGCCCAGATACGCAGTATTTT.

The V gene is TRBV11-3, the J gene TRBJ2-2; 14 bases match TRBD2. The CDR3 extends over 18 amino acids. J lost 1 base, V lost 4 bases, and 5 bases had no gene match. Looked up from germline, CDR1 is SGHNT and CDR2 is YENEEA. DNA of the CDR3: TGTGCCAGCAGCTCCAGGACTAGCGGGGGGTGGAACACCGGGGAGCTGTTTTTT. Amino acid sequence: CASSSRTSGGWNTGELFF.

J is TRBJ2-1 and V is TRBV6-1; 10 bases are a match to TRBD2. The germline V gene has CDR1 MNHNS and CDR2 SASEGT. V shed 0 bases, J shed 4 bases, and the junction held 3 bases outside the gene matches. The CDR3 spans 16 residues. The chain's CDR3 is CASSEAFSGGYNEQFF. CDR3 DNA: TGTGCCAGCAGTGAAGCGTTTAGCGGGGGGTACAATGAGCAGTTCTTC.

This chain joins TRBV5-1 and TRBJ2-7; tentatively, D is TRBD1 (5 bases). The CDR3 extends over 13 amino acids. V gave up 4 bases and J gave up 2 bases, with 10 bases separating them. Germline lookup yields CDR1 SGHRS and CDR2 YFSETQ. CDR3 region: CASSLTVAYEQYF. CDR3 nucleotides: TGCGCCAGCAGCCTGACAGTAGCCTACGAGCAGTACTTC.

The chain joins TRBV5-1 to TRBJ2-5; a possible D gene is TRBD1 (6 bases). Germline V gene lookup returns CDR1 SGHRS and CDR2 YFSETQ. There are 17 residues in the CDR3. V was shortened by 6 bases and J by 4 bases, with 25 bases between the two germline ends. The CDR3, as DNA: TGCGCCAGCAAGGGTATTCCGGGACAACGCATTGGAGAGACCCAGTACTTC. It yields the protein CASKGIPGQRIGETQYF.

The V and J genes are TRBV29-1 and TRBJ1-3; D is unclear. From germline, CDR1 is SQVTM and CDR2 ANQGSEA. This CDR3 is built from 13 residues. V lost 4 bases to trimming and J lost 2 bases, with 9 bases between them. CDR3 nucleotide sequence: TGCAGCGTTGGAGGAGAGGCTGGAAACACCATATATTTT. Amino acid sequence: CSVGGEAGNTIYF.

The V gene is TRBV15, the J gene TRBJ2-5; D not resolved. The CDR3 has 17 amino acids. V lost 2 bases, J lost 3 bases, and 19 bases lay in between. Germline CDR1 is LNHNV and CDR2 is YYDKDF (reference sequence). CDR3 protein: CATSRQDGHFSEETQYF. As DNA, the CDR3 is TGTGCCACCAGCAGACAGGATGGGCACTTCTCAGAAGAGACCCAGTACTTC. The whole variable domain, remainder taken from reference TRBV15 and TRBJ2-5, is DAMVIQNPRYQVTQFGKPVTLSCSQTLNHNVMYWYQQKSSQAPKLLFHYYDKDFNNEADTPDNFQSRRPNTSFCFLDIRSPGLGDTAMYLCATSRQDGHFSEETQYFGPGTRLLVL.

The genes are TRBV4-1 and TRBJ2-3; TRBD2 agrees at 12 bases. The CDR3 contains 17 residues. CDR1 and CDR2 from the germline V gene are MGHRA and YSYEKL. V lost 3 bases, J lost 2 bases, and 6 bases stayed unmatched. This CDR3 reads CASSQASGGGTTDTQYF. In DNA form, the CDR3 reads TGCGCCAGCAGCCAGGCTAGCGGGGGGGGAACCACAGATACGCAGTATTTT.

V is TRBV4-3 and J is TRBJ1-5, with 11 bases that match TRBD1. CDR3 length: 14 amino acids. Germline V gene data show CDR1 as LGHNA and CDR2 as YSLEER. V lost 2 bases and J lost 7; bases outside the gene matches: 1. The DNA for the CDR3 is TGCGCCAGCAGCCAACGGACAGGGGGCCAGCCCCAGCATTTT. Translation gives CASSQRTGGQPQHF.

This clone was seen only a few times. V is TRBV18 and J is TRBJ2-7; 8 bases map to TRBD1. The V gene end was trimmed by 2 bases and the J gene end by 2 bases; junction bases not matched to a gene: 5. Looked up from germline, CDR1 is KGHSH and CDR2 is LQKENI. The CDR3 spans 15 residues. Written as DNA, the CDR3 is TGTGCCAGCTCACCATCCCAGGGGGCCCCCTACGAGCAGTACTTC. Its protein product is CASSPSQGAPYEQYF.

This clone has more than one count but fewer than ten. The chain is built from TRBV9 and TRBJ1-2; D gene uncertain. The CDR3 covers 15 residues. Trimming shortened V by 4 bases and J by 2 bases, and 15 bases separated the two germline ends. Germline CDR1 reads SGDLS; CDR2 reads YYNGEE. The CDR3 bases are TGTGCCAGCAGCCCCGCCGGTGGAGTAAACTATGGCTACACCTTC. This translates into CASSPAGGVNYGYTF.

V gene TRBV5-1 combines with J gene TRBJ2-3; D is perhaps TRBD2 (5 bases). Germline assignment: CDR1 SGHRS and CDR2 YFSETQ. This CDR3 comprises 11 residues. V dropped 4 bases and J dropped 10 bases, with 10 bases sitting between them. The CDR3 coding sequence is TGCGCCAGCAGCGCGGAAGCGGCGCAGTATTTT. Translation: CASSAEAAQYF.

The chain has TRBV27 and TRBJ1-5; D is uncertain. The CDR3 extends over 14 amino acids. CDR1 is MNHEY and CDR2 is SMNVEV in the germline V gene (reference sequence). V lost 6 bases and J lost 2, with 11 bases in between. This CDR3 is CASRILGRNQPQHF. The CDR3 DNA sequence: TGTGCCAGCAGGATACTAGGCCGCAATCAGCCCCAGCATTTT.

This chain connects TRBV6-5 to TRBJ2-2; the match to TRBD2 covers 7 bases. CDR3 size: 15 residues. The germline CDR1 and CDR2 sequences are MNHEY and SVGAGI. The junction had 12 bases not matched to a gene; V was cut back by 6 bases and J by 8 bases. This CDR3 reads CASRTLAVSFGELFF. In DNA, the CDR3 is TGTGCCAGCAGGACGCTAGCGGTCTCTTTTGGGGAGCTGTTTTTT.

The chain combines TRBV5-4 with TRBJ1-4, with no clear D. V gave up 0 bases and J gave up 3 bases, with 9 bases separating them. The germline gives CDR1 SGHNT, CDR2 YYREEE (reference sequence). The CDR3 contains 15 residues. The CDR3 region has the DNA TGTGCCAGCAGCTTGGTCGGGTCAGCTAATGAAAAACTGTTTTTT. This gives the protein CASSLVGSANEKLFF.

The rearrangement uses TRBV5-1 and TRBJ2-1; D ambiguous. The CDR3 extends over 11 amino acids. Germline V gives CDR1 SGHRS, CDR2 YFSETQ. The V end was cut by 2 bases, the J end by 10 bases, with 7 bases between. The CDR3, as DNA: TGCGCCAGCAGCTTTGACATAGAGCAGTTCTTC. Translated: CASSFDIEQFF.

This clone appeared a single time. This chain joins TRBV18 and TRBJ2-1; 8 nucleotides line up with TRBD1. V lost 3 bases and J lost 7; bases outside the gene matches: 8. Germline-derived CDR1 and CDR2 are KGHSH and LQKENI. CDR3 length: 15 residues. CDR3 loop: CASSPRQGLGNEQFF. CDR3 sequence (DNA): TGTGCCAGCTCACCTAGACAGGGGCTCGGGAATGAGCAGTTCTTC.

V usage is TRBV7-2 and J usage is TRBJ1-2; D remains unclear. Looked up from germline, CDR1 is SGHTA and CDR2 is FQGNSA. The length of the CDR3 is 12 residues. V was pared by 5 bases and J by 6 bases, with 10 bases between. The CDR3: CASSLTLDGYTF. The CDR3 DNA reads as TGTGCCAGCAGCCTAACCCTAGATGGCTACACCTTC.

The rearrangement joins TRBV7-3 to TRBJ2-2, with 14 bases fitting TRBD2. CDR1 is SGHTA, CDR2 FQGTGA, per germline. V lost 2 bases and J lost 6; bases outside the gene matches: 14. CDR3 length equals 20 residues. The CDR3 here is CASSLRGTGLAGATPGELFF. The CDR3 nucleotides are TGTGCCAGCAGCTTACGAGGGACGGGACTAGCGGGGGCAACACCCGGGGAGCTGTTTTTT.

This clone was recorded only once. The chain combines TRBV28 with TRBJ2-1; 13 bases agree with TRBD2. The CDR3 spans 15 residues. Germline V gene lookup returns CDR1 MDHEN and CDR2 SYDVKM. Trimming took 6 bases from V and 7 from J; bases not matched to a gene: 6. In DNA form, the CDR3 reads TGTGCCAGCAGCGGACTAGCGGGGGCGAGTAATGAGCAGTTCTTC. Its translation: CASSGLAGASNEQFF.

The rearrangement uses TRBV27 and TRBJ2-2; 15 bases line up with TRBD2. V was clipped by 6 bases and J by 7 bases; unmatched bases: 9. This CDR3 is built from 17 residues. Germline V gene data show CDR1 as MNHEY and CDR2 as SMNVEV (reference sequence). CDR3 DNA sequence: TGTGCCAGCAGCCGAGGACTAGCGGGGGGGCGAGTCGGGGAGCTGTTTTTT. It specifies CASSRGLAGGRVGELFF.

The genes are TRBV5-4 and TRBJ2-1, with TRBD2 matching 8 bases. CDR1 and CDR2 from the germline V gene are SGHNT and YYREEE (reference sequence). J gave up 8 bases and V 0 bases, and 4 bases lay outside the gene matches. The CDR3 runs to 14 residues. The CDR3 coding sequence is TGTGCCAGCAGCTTGGTTGGGACTAGGGATGAGCAGTTCTTC. It encodes CASSLVGTRDEQFF. Full variable domain (remainder filled in from reference TRBV5-4 and TRBJ2-1): ETGVTQSPTHLIKTRGQQVTLRCSSQSGHNTVSWYQQALGQGPQFIFQYYREEENGRGNFPPRFSGLQFPNYSSELNVNALELDDSALYLCASSLVGTRDEQFFGPGTRLTVL.

Comment on this clone: This same CDR3 is encoded by further DNA sequences in the sample. The chain links TRBV19 to TRBJ1-1; D is unclear. The CDR3 totals 13 residues. CDR1 is LNHDA and CDR2 is SQIVND in the germline V gene (reference sequence). The ends were cut back, 1 base at V and 1 base at J, with 4 bases in the middle. CDR3 nucleotides: TGTGCCAGTAGTATAGCAGAGAACACTGAAGCTTTCTTT. Translation: CASSIAENTEAFF. Complete variable domain (other parts from reference TRBV19 and TRBJ1-1): DGGITQSPKYLFRKEGQNVTLSCEQNLNHDAMYWYRQDPGQGLRLIYYSQIVNDFQKGDIAEGYSVSREKKESFPLTVTSAQKNPTAFYLCASSIAENTEAFFGQGTRLTVV.